A single sample is the source of the 26 T cell receptor beta chains below, sequenced in a study of radiation and T cells in renal cell carcinoma. Indicated time point: blood 2 weeks post-SBRT. Treatment specified: 15 Gy SBRT to primary tumor, nephrectomy 4 weeks later. Measured with immunoSEQ multiplex PCR; TCRdb has only the in-frame clones, and not every one. This sample yields more than 95,000 clones, of which about four fifths are seen a single time; approximately 5% belongs to the top ten. Sequenced material: blood, taken from a patient whose treatment included radiotherapy and nephrectomy. The origin of the receptors is a man in his fifties with renal cell carcinoma.

This chain uses TRBV28 with TRBJ2-2; D may be TRBD2 (6 bases). Germline V gene sequence: CDR1 MDHEN, CDR2 SYDVKM. The CDR3 length is 16 residues. V was shortened by 4 bases and J by 6 bases, with 18 bases between the two germline ends. The CDR3 DNA reads TGTGCCAGCAGTTCTCTACTCGGGGGTTCGGCCGGGGAGCTGTTTTTT. Its protein product is CASSSLLGGSAGELFF. Based on the CDR3 plus reference TRBV28 and TRBJ2-2, the full variable domain is DVKVTQSSRYLVKRTGEKVFLECVQDMDHENMFWYRQDPGLGLRLIYFSYDVKMKEKGDIPEGYSVSREKKERFSLILESASTNQTSMYLCASSSLLGGSAGELFFGEGSRLTVL.

CDR3 sequence: CAWSVGRYGNTIYF. The DNA for the CDR3 is TGTGCCTGGAGTGTCGGTCGTTATGGAAACACCATATATTTT. The chain employs TRBV30 and TRBJ1-3, with no clear D. The CDR3 is 14 amino acids. Trimming took off 0 bases at V and 3 bases at J, with 9 bases between the two ends. Germline loops: CDR1 GTSNPN, CDR2 SVGIG (reference sequence).

V usage is TRBV5-8 and J usage is TRBJ2-2; 10 bases map to TRBD1. V shed 3 bases and J 7 bases; nucleotides not matched to a gene: 6. The germline gives CDR1 SGHTS, CDR2 YDEGEE. This CDR3 spans 15 amino acids. CDR3 nucleotide sequence: TGTGCCAGCAGCTGGGACAGGGGAAGGATCGGGGAGCTGTTTTTT. Its translation is CASSWDRGRIGELFF.

V and J are TRBV7-6 and TRBJ2-7, with 7 nucleotides matching TRBD2. Losses at the gene ends were 4 bases for V and 3 bases for J; bases not matched to a gene: 9. Germline V CDR1 and CDR2: SGHVS, FNYEAQ. This CDR3 is built from 15 residues. In nucleotides, the CDR3 is TGTGCCAGCAGCTCCGAACCGGGACTATACTACGAGCAGTACTTC. Translation: CASSSEPGLYYEQYF.

The V gene is TRBV28, the J gene TRBJ2-3; D not resolved. CDR1 is MDHEN and CDR2 is SYDVKM in the germline V gene. Trimming cost V 6 bases and J 2 bases, with 12 bases left between them. This CDR3 has 14 residues. This CDR3 reads CASRPGPNTDTQYF. The CDR3 DNA reads as TGTGCCAGCAGGCCGGGTCCAAACACAGATACGCAGTATTTT.

The genes are TRBV7-2 and TRBJ2-3; D might be TRBD1 (6 bases). CDR3 size: 12 residues. Looked up from germline, CDR1 is SGHTA and CDR2 is FQGNSA. V was trimmed by 3 bases and J by 7 bases, leaving 8 bases between them. The CDR3 DNA follows: TGTGCCAGCAGCTTTACAGGGAATACGCAGTATTTT. Translating it yields CASSFTGNTQYF.

This clone was recorded many times. The V gene is TRBV5-1, the J gene TRBJ1-2; D unclear. Deletions cut 4 bases from V and 5 bases from J, with 9 bases between. The germline V gene encodes CDR1 SGHRS and CDR2 YFSETQ. The CDR3 loop spans 12 amino acids. The DNA of the CDR3 is TGCGCCAGCAGCGGGTTAACGTATGGCTACACCTTC. As protein: CASSGLTYGYTF.

The gene calls are TRBV6-1 and TRBJ2-2, with 9 bases identical to TRBD1. With V trimmed by 4 bases and J by 3 bases, 9 bases remained unmatched. The CDR3 spans 17 residues. In germline, CDR1 is MNHNS, CDR2 SASEGT. The CDR3 protein is CASSGSDRGLYTGELFF. As DNA, the CDR3 is TGTGCCAGCAGTGGGTCGGACAGGGGACTTTACACCGGGGAGCTGTTTTTT.

This chain joins TRBV28 and TRBJ2-3, with 7 positions matching TRBD2. There are 16 residues in the CDR3. In germline, CDR1 is MDHEN, CDR2 SYDVKM. V lost 5 bases and J lost 3; bases outside the gene matches: 11. CDR3 protein: CASSLGASGMTDTQYF. The DNA for the CDR3 is TGTGCCAGCAGTCTCGGGGCTAGCGGTATGACAGATACGCAGTATTTT.

The J gene is TRBJ2-7, the V gene TRBV6-1; 9 nucleotides align to TRBD1. This CDR3 has 14 amino acids. CDR1 is MNHNS and CDR2 is SASEGT in the germline V gene. V was pared by 5 bases and J by 8 bases, with 10 bases of the junction left unmatched. The CDR3 sequence: CASSLTGTGSKQYF. The CDR3 DNA follows: TGTGCCAGCAGTCTCACCGGGACAGGGAGTAAGCAGTACTTC.

The chain is built from TRBV5-8 and TRBJ2-5; D may be TRBD1 (6 bases). The end of the DNA is better explained by TRBJ2-7, so the J call may be wrong. Germline values: CDR1 SGHTS, CDR2 YDEGEE. The CDR3 covers 18 residues. Here the CDR3 reads CASSLATSSDSYTYEQYF. Written as DNA, the CDR3 is TGTGCCAGCAGCTTGGCTACGTCATCGGACAGCTACACCTACGAGCAGTACTTC.

J is TRBJ1-2 and V is TRBV4-1; tentative D call: TRBD1 (5 bases). The germline gives CDR1 MGHRA, CDR2 YSYEKL. V lost 0 bases and J lost 4, with 12 bases in between. CDR3 length equals 15 residues. The CDR3, as DNA: TGCGCCAGCAGCCAAGATCCCGCAGGGTTCTATGGCTACACCTTC. As protein: CASSQDPAGFYGYTF.

This sequence joins TRBV9 and TRBJ2-2, with 11 positions matching TRBD1. This CDR3 is built from 16 residues. V lost 3 bases to trimming and J lost 4 bases; unmatched junction nucleotides: 5. Germline CDR1 and CDR2: SGDLS and YYNGEE. CDR3 region: CASSEGQGVGTGELFF. For the CDR3, the DNA is TGTGCCAGCAGCGAGGGACAGGGGGTCGGCACCGGGGAGCTGTTTTTT.

This clone was detected only once. The V gene is TRBV7-2, the J gene TRBJ2-3, with 7 bases matching TRBD1. Germline loops: CDR1 SGHTA, CDR2 FQGNSA. This CDR3 has 16 residues. Unmatched junction bases numbered 9, after V lost 5 bases and J lost 1 base. The CDR3 here is CASSQHRGVRTDTQYF. In DNA, the CDR3 is TGTGCCAGCAGCCAACACAGGGGCGTCCGCACAGATACGCAGTATTTT.

This chain joins TRBV6-5 and TRBJ2-5; 12 bases fit TRBD2. The CDR3 length is 16 residues. Germline V gene lookup returns CDR1 MNHEY and CDR2 SVGAGI. V dropped 3 bases and J dropped 3; count of bases not matched to a gene: 5. Here the CDR3 reads CASSYLAGGSEETQYF. The CDR3 bases are TGTGCCAGCAGTTATCTAGCGGGAGGGTCGGAAGAGACCCAGTACTTC.

V usage is TRBV7-2 and J usage is TRBJ2-5, with D perhaps TRBD2 (6 bases). Germline CDR1 SGHTA, CDR2 FQGNSA. The ends were cut back, 1 base at V and 2 bases at J, with 20 bases in the middle. This CDR3 comprises 18 residues. CDR3 bases: TGTGCCAGCAGCTTAGTAGGCAGCCACGGGACTCTACAAGAGACCCAGTACTTC. It is translated as CASSLVGSHGTLQETQYF.

This clone came up a few times. This sequence joins TRBV7-2 and TRBJ2-3, with D maybe TRBD2 (6 bases). V gave up 5 bases and J gave up 1 base, with 22 bases separating them. In germline, CDR1 is SGHTA, CDR2 FQGNSA. The CDR3 is 18 residues long. CDR3 residues: CASSRGLGITGGTDTQYF. The CDR3 DNA reads TGTGCCAGCAGCCGTGGGTTGGGTATAACGGGAGGCACAGATACGCAGTATTTT.

V gene TRBV27 combines with J gene TRBJ1-5, with D possibly matching TRBD1 (6 bases). Trimming left V 5 bases short and J 6 bases short, with 17 bases between. There are 15 residues in the CDR3. Germline V lookup: CDR1 MNHEY, CDR2 SMNVEV (reference sequence). The CDR3 DNA follows: TGTGCCAGCAGTCGCGAGGGGGGGCATAGTCAGCCCCAGCATTTT. Its protein is CASSREGGHSQPQHF.

In this sample, this clone turned up many times. The chain is built from TRBV10-2 and TRBJ2-1; D not certain. V lost 3 bases and J lost 2, with 11 bases in between. The germline gives CDR1 WSHSY, CDR2 SAAADI. The CDR3 consists of 15 residues. CDR3 loop: CASSDVYGTYNEQFF. CDR3 coding DNA: TGCGCCAGCAGTGATGTGTACGGAACCTACAATGAGCAGTTCTTC.

The chain couples TRBV19 to TRBJ2-3; D is possibly TRBD2 (6 bases). From germline, CDR1 is LNHDA and CDR2 SQIVND (reference sequence). CDR3 length: 18 residues. Trimming removed 4 bases from V and 6 bases from J, with 26 bases in between. The CDR3, as DNA: TGTGCCAGTAGTACTTTAACCCCGGGACTGTACAGCTATGATACGCAGTATTTT. The encoded protein is CASSTLTPGLYSYDTQYF. The full variable domain, with the rest looked up from reference TRBV19 and TRBJ2-3, is DGGITQSPKYLFRKEGQNVTLSCEQNLNHDAMYWYRQDPGQGLRLIYYSQIVNDFQKGDIAEGYSVSREKKESFPLTVTSAQKNPTAFYLCASSTLTPGLYSYDTQYFGPGTRLTVL.

This rearrangement joins TRBV28 to TRBJ1-2; D call uncertain. The CDR3 runs 12 residues. Between the trimmed V and J ends, which lost 4 bases and 2 bases, there was a span of 5 bases. CDR1 is MDHEN, CDR2 SYDVKM, per germline. For the CDR3, the DNA is TGTGCCAGCAGTTCGCAGAACTATGGCTACACCTTC. This encodes CASSSQNYGYTF.

About this clone: One junction end does not reproduce the germline sequence, and a read error may be involved. V is TRBV2 and J is TRBJ2-1, with a possible D match to TRBD1 (5 bases). Germline CDR1 and CDR2: SNHLY and FYNNEI. The CDR3 covers 10 residues. CDR3 DNA sequence: TGTGCCAGTCGACAGTCGGAGCCGTTCTTC. This gives the protein CASRQSEPFF.

This sequence joins TRBV29-1 and TRBJ1-5, with D possibly matching TRBD1 (6 bases). The CDR3 is 14 amino acids. Per the germline V gene, CDR1 is SQVTM and CDR2 is ANQGSEA. With 6 bases removed from V and 2 bases from J, the gap between germline ends came to 14 bases. CDR3 sequence reads: CSVRLRGGNQPQHF. CDR3 DNA sequence: TGCAGCGTCCGTCTTAGGGGGGGCAATCAGCCCCAGCATTTT. Together with reference TRBV29-1 and TRBJ1-5, the CDR3 gives the full variable domain: SAVISQKPSRDICQRGTSLTIQCQVDSQVTMMFWYRQQPGQSLTLIATANQGSEATYESGFVIDKFPISRPNLTFSTLTVSNMSPEDSSIYLCSVRLRGGNQPQHFGDGTRLSIL.

The rearrangement joins TRBV28 to TRBJ2-7; 10 nucleotides align to TRBD1. Unmatched junction bases numbered 15, after V lost 3 bases and J lost 4 bases. Germline V gene sequence: CDR1 MDHEN, CDR2 SYDVKM. This CDR3 is 18 amino acids long. In DNA form, the CDR3 reads TGTGCCAGCAGTTTGGATTCCGGGACAGGGGACCCGGTGTACGAGCAGTACTTC. Its protein product is CASSLDSGTGDPVYEQYF.

This clone has just one count. This chain connects TRBV4-3 to TRBJ2-6; unclear D gene. This CDR3 spans 16 amino acids. From germline, CDR1 is LGHNA and CDR2 YSLEER. The germline V and J ends were trimmed by 4 bases and 0 bases, with 10 bases remaining between them. The CDR3 here is CASSPAPTSGANVLTF. Here the CDR3 DNA reads TGCGCCAGCAGCCCTGCCCCTACCTCTGGGGCCAACGTCCTGACTTTC.

The chain carries TRBV7-6 and TRBJ2-3, with 10 bases fitting TRBD1. The CDR3 sequence is 14 residues long. CDR1 and CDR2 (germline): SGHVS, FNYEAQ. Trimming at V came to 7 bases and at J to 4 bases, leaving 5 bases not matched to a gene. CDR3 bases: TGTGCCAGCACCTTGGGGACAGGGGCAGATACGCAGTATTTT. Protein sequence: CASTLGTGADTQYF. Full variable domain (missing parts from reference TRBV7-6 and TRBJ2-3): GAGVSQSPRYKVTKRGQDVALRCDPISGHVSLYWYRQALGQGPEFLTYFNYEAQQDKSGLPNDRFSAERPEGSISTLTIQRTEQRDSAMYRCASTLGTGADTQYFGPGTRLTVL.